The 28 T cell receptor beta chains below were found in one sample sequenced in a study of blood T cell repertoires in COVID-19. Only in-frame clones appear in the TCRdb table, and some are missing; sequencing was by immunoSEQ multiplex PCR. The table shows 220,000 or so clones, with 85% occurring only once. The sample consisted of peripheral blood. Source of these receptors: a man between 50 and 59 years old who had recovered from COVID-19.

CDR3 sequence: CASSQQGAVSHEQYF. The CDR3 DNA sequence: TGTGCCAGCAGCCAGCAGGGGGCAGTAAGTCACGAGCAGTACTTC. The chain carries TRBV4-2 and TRBJ2-7, with 8 nucleotides matching TRBD1. Germline V gene lookup returns CDR1 LGHNA and CDR2 YNFKEQ. This CDR3 is 15 amino acids long. The V and J ends lost 3 bases and 5 bases, in that order; junction bases with no gene match: 9.

This chain joins TRBV27 and TRBJ2-3; 11 bases map to TRBD2. V lost 6 bases and J lost 3; bases outside the gene matches: 14. This CDR3 has 18 residues. CDR1 is MNHEY, CDR2 SMNVEV, per germline (reference sequence). This chain's CDR3 is CASRHPYTSGSGTDTQYF. CDR3 bases: TGTGCCAGCAGGCACCCCTATACTAGCGGGAGTGGTACAGATACGCAGTATTTT.

The chain carries TRBV4-2 and TRBJ2-5; the match to TRBD1 covers 8 bases. Unmatched junction bases numbered 4, after V lost 1 base and J lost 0 bases. Germline V lookup: CDR1 LGHNA, CDR2 YNFKEQ. The CDR3 loop spans 16 amino acids. Here the CDR3 reads CASSQGTGSDQETQYF. The CDR3 coding sequence is TGTGCCAGCAGCCAAGGGACAGGGTCCGACCAAGAGACCCAGTACTTC.

V is TRBV18 and J is TRBJ2-1; maybe TRBD1 (5 bases). There are 15 residues in the CDR3. CDR1 and CDR2 (germline): KGHSH, LQKENI. The germline V and J ends were trimmed by 3 bases and 5 bases, with 14 bases remaining between them. DNA for the CDR3: TGTGCCAGCTCACCTGCAGGGTGGTTCGACAATGAGCAGTTCTTC. Its translation: CASSPAGWFDNEQFF. The full variable domain, its missing parts supplied by reference TRBV18 and TRBJ2-1, is NAGVMQNPRHLVRRRGQEARLRCSPMKGHSHVYWYRQLPEEGLKFMVYLQKENIIDESGMPKERFSAEFPKEGPSILRIQQVVRGDSAAYFCASSPAGWFDNEQFFGPGTRLTVL.

As DNA, the CDR3 is TGTGCCACCTCGGGCGGGACTAGCGTGAATGAGCAGTTCTTC. This translates into CATSGGTSVNEQFF. This rearrangement joins TRBV27 to TRBJ2-1; 10 nucleotides agree with TRBD2. The CDR3 length is 14 residues. Germline assignment: CDR1 MNHEY and CDR2 SMNVEV (reference sequence). V gave up 10 bases and J gave up 7 bases; unmatched junction bases: 10.

The chain recombines TRBV28 with TRBJ2-1; 9 nucleotides match TRBD1. Losses at the gene ends were 6 bases for V and 4 bases for J; bases not matched to a gene: 10. CDR1 and CDR2 from the germline V gene are MDHEN and SYDVKM. The CDR3 loop spans 16 amino acids. The CDR3 loop reads CASRTRTGERYNEQFF. In DNA form, the CDR3 reads TGTGCCAGCAGAACCCGGACAGGGGAAAGGTACAATGAGCAGTTCTTC.

The chain combines TRBV27 with TRBJ2-7; 8 nucleotides agree with TRBD2. From germline, CDR1 is MNHEY and CDR2 SMNVEV (reference sequence). V gave up 5 bases and J gave up 0 bases; unmatched junction bases: 3. The CDR3 consists of 14 residues. CDR3 bases: TGTGCCAGCAGTGCGGGACTAGACTCCTACGAGCAGTACTTC. Protein product: CASSAGLDSYEQYF.

The rearrangement joins TRBV9 to TRBJ2-7; TRBD1 aligns across 8 bases. Germline V gives CDR1 SGDLS, CDR2 YYNGEE. Germline trimming cut 1 base from V and 7 bases from J; bases unmatched to any gene: 10. The CDR3 sequence is 15 residues long. The CDR3 region has the DNA TGTGCCAGCAGCGTATCCGGACAGGGTTTGCGAGAGCAGTACTTC. Translating gives CASSVSGQGLREQYF. The entire variable domain, with the rest obtained from reference TRBV9 and TRBJ2-7, is as follows: DSGVTQTPKHLITATGQRVTLRCSPRSGDLSVYWYQQSLDQGLQFLIQYYNGEERAKGNILERFSAQQFPDLHSELNLSSLELGDSALYFCASSVSGQGLREQYFGPGTRLTVT.

This chain uses TRBV30 with TRBJ1-2, with TRBD1 as a possible D gene (6 bases). Germline CDR1 and CDR2: GTSNPN and SVGIG (reference sequence). Trimming took off 0 bases at V and 7 bases at J, with 12 bases between the two ends. This CDR3 is 13 amino acids long. The CDR3 region is CAWSVAGASGYTF. The CDR3, as DNA: TGTGCCTGGAGTGTAGCGGGGGCGAGTGGCTACACCTTC.

The chain links TRBV18 to TRBJ2-3, with TRBD2 matching over 7 bases. In germline, CDR1 is KGHSH, CDR2 LQKENI. CDR3 length equals 13 residues. Trimming took 6 bases from V and 4 from J; bases not matched to a gene: 4. The CDR3 sequence: CASSQLASDTQYF. CDR3 bases: TGTGCCAGCTCCCAACTAGCGTCAGATACGCAGTATTTT.

The chain recombines TRBV7-9 with TRBJ2-7, with 8 bases that match TRBD2. Trimming removed 3 bases from V and 7 bases from J; junction bases left unmatched: 11. In germline, CDR1 is SEHNR, CDR2 FQNEAQ (reference sequence). This CDR3 spans 15 amino acids. CDR3 sequence: CASSFPGLGPGEQYF. The CDR3 DNA is TGTGCCAGCAGCTTTCCGGGACTAGGCCCAGGGGAGCAGTACTTC.

V usage is TRBV18 and J usage is TRBJ2-5, with 7 bases fitting TRBD1. CDR1 is KGHSH, CDR2 LQKENI, per germline. The CDR3 is 16 amino acids. J was trimmed by 7 bases and V by 3 bases; bases with no gene match: 14. CDR3 sequence: CASSPIGTALRGTQYF. The CDR3 DNA is TGTGCCAGCTCACCCATAGGGACAGCCCTAAGGGGGACCCAGTACTTC.

The J gene is TRBJ2-7, the V gene TRBV5-1; the match to TRBD2 covers 12 bases. The germline V gene has CDR1 SGHRS and CDR2 YFSETQ. CDR3 length: 15 amino acids. V lost 4 bases, J lost 4 bases, and 6 bases stayed unmatched. The CDR3 spells CASSNGLAGWYEQYF. The CDR3 region has the DNA TGCGCCAGCAGCAACGGACTAGCGGGATGGTACGAGCAGTACTTC.

The chain combines TRBV19 with TRBJ1-2, with 7 bases fitting TRBD1. The CDR3 spans 15 residues. V trimming: 4 bases; J trimming: 5 bases; junction bases outside the gene matches: 10. In germline, CDR1 is LNHDA, CDR2 SQIVND (reference sequence). CDR3 sequence reads: CASSTFRGFDYGYTF. In DNA form, the CDR3 reads TGTGCCAGTAGTACATTCAGGGGGTTTGATTATGGCTACACCTTC.

This clone was counted once. The chain is built from TRBV2 and TRBJ2-3, with 8 bases that match TRBD1. V dropped 1 base and J dropped 3; count of bases not matched to a gene: 6. Germline V gene data show CDR1 as SNHLY and CDR2 as FYNNEI. This CDR3 contains 16 residues. In DNA form, the CDR3 reads TGTGCCAGCAGTGAAGGTCAGGGGGCGAGGACAGATACGCAGTATTTT. It codes for CASSEGQGARTDTQYF. The complete variable domain, with remaining parts taken from reference TRBV2 and TRBJ2-3, reads EPEVTQTPSHQVTQMGQEVILRCVPISNHLYFYWYRQILGQKVEFLVSFYNNEISEKSEIFDDQFSVERPDGSNFTLKIRSTKLEDSAMYFCASSEGQGARTDTQYFGPGTRLTVL.

The V gene is TRBV28, the J gene TRBJ2-7; D possibly corresponds to TRBD1 (6 bases). V lost 7 bases to trimming and J lost 1 base, with 17 bases between them. The CDR3 length is 15 residues. Germline CDR1 and CDR2: MDHEN and SYDVKM. CDR3: CASTRQGGGSYEQYF. In DNA form, the CDR3 reads TGTGCCAGCACTCGCCAAGGGGGTGGATCCTACGAGCAGTACTTC.

The J gene is TRBJ2-7, the V gene TRBV30, with 7 positions matching TRBD2. The V gene's germline CDR1 is GTSNPN and CDR2 SVGIG (reference sequence). The CDR3 has 12 amino acids. The V gene end was trimmed by 4 bases and the J gene end by 6 bases; junction bases not matched to a gene: 6. DNA for the CDR3: TGTGCCTGGACAGCGGGATCGGCCGAGCAGTACTTC. Its protein product is CAWTAGSAEQYF.

This clone was detected only once. The rearrangement joins TRBV27 to TRBJ2-3; TRBD2 matches 7 bases. Germline trimming cut 6 bases from V and 8 bases from J; bases unmatched to any gene: 8. CDR3 size: 13 residues. Germline CDR1 MNHEY, CDR2 SMNVEV (reference sequence). The DNA of the CDR3 is TGTGCCAGCAGGGGGAGCGGGAAAGTTACGCAGTATTTT. Translation gives CASRGSGKVTQYF.

The chain couples TRBV2 to TRBJ2-1, with D possibly being TRBD1 (6 bases). CDR1 SNHLY and CDR2 FYNNEI come from the germline V gene. Trimming took off 3 bases at V and 8 bases at J, with 23 bases between the two ends. The CDR3 has 17 residues. DNA of the CDR3: TGTGCCAGCAGTGATTTGAGGGGGAAGAGCTACTCGGATGAGCAGTTCTTC. It codes for CASSDLRGKSYSDEQFF.

V and J are TRBV18 and TRBJ2-1, with 7 bases identical to TRBD1. The CDR3 is made up of 20 amino acids. Germline lookup yields CDR1 KGHSH and CDR2 LQKENI. The V segment lost 0 bases and the J segment 3 bases; nucleotides outside the gene matches: 17. The CDR3 sequence: CASSPPLKIQGRVVYNEQFF. CDR3 nucleotide sequence: TGTGCCAGCTCACCACCGCTTAAGATACAGGGGAGAGTCGTCTACAATGAGCAGTTCTTC.

This chain uses TRBV10-1 with TRBJ2-2; 9 bases line up with TRBD2. Germline loops: CDR1 WNHNN, CDR2 SYGVQD (reference sequence). The CDR3 has 16 residues. The ends lost 3 bases at V and 1 base at J; junction bases unmatched: 3. CDR3 region: CASSDPTSGNTGELFF. In DNA form, the CDR3 reads TGCGCCAGCAGTGATCCGACTAGCGGGAACACCGGGGAGCTGTTTTTT.

The rearrangement uses TRBV3-1 (or the pseudogene TRBV3-2) and TRBJ2-5; a possible D gene is TRBD2 (6 bases). Trimming left V 4 bases short and J 3 bases short, with 18 bases between. Germline CDR1 is LGHDT and CDR2 is YNNKEL (reference sequence). The CDR3 totals 16 residues. CDR3: CASSLRRGGEKETQYF. CDR3 nucleotide sequence: TGTGCCAGCAGCCTCCGCCGAGGCGGGGAAAAAGAGACCCAGTACTTC.

The V call is TRBV5-4, the J call TRBJ2-3; 8 bases align to TRBD1. Germline V CDR1 and CDR2: SGHNT, YYREEE (reference sequence). V trimming: 0 bases; J trimming: 0 bases; junction bases outside the gene matches: 6. The CDR3 is made up of 17 amino acids. The CDR3 DNA reads TGTGCCAGCAGCTTGGAACAGGGGGTGTACAGCACAGATACGCAGTATTTT. Protein product: CASSLEQGVYSTDTQYF.

This chain links TRBV7-9 with TRBJ2-1; 9 bases match TRBD1. The CDR3 contains 15 residues. The germline V gene encodes CDR1 SEHNR and CDR2 FQNEAQ (reference sequence). V shed 6 bases and J 3 bases; nucleotides not matched to a gene: 6. Written as DNA, the CDR3 is TGTGCCAGCAGGTCCCCGGGACAGGGCTACAATGAGCAGTTCTTC. Translation gives CASRSPGQGYNEQFF. The full variable domain, with the rest looked up from reference TRBV7-9 and TRBJ2-1, is DTGVSQNPRHKITKRGQNVTFRCDPISEHNRLYWYRQTLGQGPEFLTYFQNEAQLEKSRLLSDRFSAERPKGSFSTLEIQRTEQGDSAMYLCASRSPGQGYNEQFFGPGTRLTVL.

This clone was picked up one time. The J gene is TRBJ2-1, the V gene TRBV11-2, with 9 bases fitting TRBD2. V lost 5 bases, J lost 7 bases, and 15 bases stayed unmatched. CDR1 is SGHAT and CDR2 is FQNNGV in the germline V gene. CDR3 length: 17 amino acids. CDR3: CASSHKDSGRLLNEQFF. DNA of the CDR3: TGTGCCAGCAGCCACAAGGACAGCGGGAGGCTTCTGAATGAGCAGTTCTTC.

The CDR3 nucleotides read TGTGCCAGCAGGCTCCGGGACAGGGCACCGGGTGACTATGGCTACACCTTC. It translates to CASRLRDRAPGDYGYTF. V is TRBV4-2 and J is TRBJ1-2; 9 nucleotides align to TRBD1. Germline assignment: CDR1 LGHNA and CDR2 YNFKEQ. The junction had 14 bases not matched to a gene; V was cut back by 6 bases and J by 3 bases. There are 17 residues in the CDR3.

V is TRBV18 and J is TRBJ1-1; 8 bases fit TRBD1. This CDR3 contains 17 residues. The trim removed 2 bases at V and 0 bases at J, leaving 8 bases unmatched. CDR1 KGHSH and CDR2 LQKENI come from the germline V gene. The CDR3 region has the DNA TGTGCCAGCTCACCAGGACCATCAGGGGGCCTGAACACTGAAGCTTTCTTT. Residues: CASSPGPSGGLNTEAFF.

The CDR3: CASLRVADTGELFF. CDR3 sequence (DNA): TGTGCCAGCTTGCGGGTAGCGGACACCGGGGAGCTGTTTTTT. The chain uses TRBV7-9 and TRBJ2-2, with a tentative D call TRBD2 (6 bases). The germline V gene has CDR1 SEHNR and CDR2 FQNEAQ (reference sequence). The V gene lost 8 bases and the J gene lost 3 bases, with 13 bases spanning the gap. This CDR3 spans 14 amino acids. Supplemented by reference TRBV7-9 and TRBJ2-2, the full variable domain reads DTGVSQNPRHKITKRGQNVTFRCDPISEHNRLYWYRQTLGQGPEFLTYFQNEAQLEKSRLLSDRFSAERPKGSFSTLEIQRTEQGDSAMYLCASLRVADTGELFFGEGSRLTVL.